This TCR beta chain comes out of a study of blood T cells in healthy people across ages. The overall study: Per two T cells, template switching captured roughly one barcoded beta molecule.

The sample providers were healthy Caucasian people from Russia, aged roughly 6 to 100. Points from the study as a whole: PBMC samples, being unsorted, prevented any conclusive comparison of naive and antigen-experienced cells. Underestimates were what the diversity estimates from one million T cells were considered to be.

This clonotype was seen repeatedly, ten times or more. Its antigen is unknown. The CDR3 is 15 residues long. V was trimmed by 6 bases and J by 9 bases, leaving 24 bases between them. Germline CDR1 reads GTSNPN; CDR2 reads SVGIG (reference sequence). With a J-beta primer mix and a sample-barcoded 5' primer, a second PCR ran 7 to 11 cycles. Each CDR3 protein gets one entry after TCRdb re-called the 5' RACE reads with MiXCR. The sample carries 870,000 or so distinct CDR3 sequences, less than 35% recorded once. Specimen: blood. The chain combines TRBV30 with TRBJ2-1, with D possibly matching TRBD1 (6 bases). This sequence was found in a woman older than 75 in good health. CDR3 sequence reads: CACSGTRPGGAEQFF. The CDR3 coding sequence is TGTGCCTGTTCTGGGACCCGACCTGGGGGCGCTGAGCAGTTCTTC.